This T cell receptor beta chain was recorded in a study of regulatory T cells in long-lasting Graves disease. About the research overall: Positivity for TSH receptor antibodies plus over 5 years of antithyroid drugs meant persistent Graves' disease. General observations from the study: Persistent disease preferred TRBV28, TRBJ1-2 and TRBJ2-5; new disease, TRBV20-1 and TRBJ2-1. Rather than thyroid tissue, only peripheral blood underwent study.

Note on this clonotype: Its antigen is currently unknown.

Germline V CDR1 and CDR2: SNHLY, FYNNEI. The CDR3 has 17 residues. V lost 5 bases to trimming and J lost 0 bases; unmatched junction nucleotides: 10. The time point was: persistent/refractory GD, antithyroid drugs over 5 years with positive TRAb. Preparation of the TCR library used RNA extracted from PBMCs. Library construction for TCR beta used iRepertoire HTBI primers and Arm-PCR of CDR3 regions. Source study methods: Throughout the samples, researchers identified 62 TRBV and roughly 14 TRBJ segments. TCRdb processed the multiplex PCR reads anew with MiXCR; each CDR3 protein has one entry. TCRdb assigned the V and J calls; the authors' analysis was not used. Of 700,000 or so distinct CDR3 sequences listed, approximately 29% are singletons.

This TCR came from a female donor with Graves disease. The V and J genes are TRBV2 and TRBJ1-3, with 7 bases lining up with TRBD1. Sample: peripheral blood mononuclear cells (PBMCs), taken when the disease was refractory, from a patient treated with antithyroid drugs. For the CDR3, the DNA is TGTGCCAGCAGTCGGTCGGGGACAGCCCCCTCTGGAAACACCATATATTTT. It specifies CASSRSGTAPSGNTIYF.